The 20 T cell receptor beta chains reported below all come from one sample, sequenced in a study of shared clonotypes between healthy human individuals. Generated by immunoSEQ multiplex PCR, the TCRdb table keeps only in-frame clones and is missing some. The sample carries 750,000 to 1,000,000 clones, 85% to 95% recorded once. Naive CD8 cells comprised CD45RO-negative, CCR7-positively selected cells, excluding terminally differentiated effector memory CD45RA+ cells. Sequences were obtained from naive CD8+ T cells sorted from blood. All receptors derive from a man aged 30 to 39 in good health.

This clone was seen a handful of times. The V call is TRBV10-3, the J call TRBJ1-5; D remains unclear. This CDR3 has 13 residues. V was shortened by 0 bases and J by 10 bases, with 10 bases between the two germline ends. Germline-derived CDR1 and CDR2 are ENHRY and SYGVKD. The CDR3 loop is CAISESRTGPQHF. CDR3 DNA: TGTGCCATCAGTGAGTCAAGGACCGGCCCCCAGCATTTT.

The chain employs TRBV15 and TRBJ2-7, with D possibly being TRBD1 (6 bases). The length of the CDR3 is 14 residues. Germline V gene sequence: CDR1 LNHNV, CDR2 YYDKDF (reference sequence). V lost 4 bases, J lost 1 base, and 11 bases lay in between. The CDR3 spells CATSKGDWSYEQYF. The CDR3, as DNA: TGTGCCACCAGCAAGGGGGATTGGTCCTACGAGCAGTACTTC.

J is TRBJ2-3 and V is TRBV27; 7 nucleotides line up with TRBD2. J gave up 1 base and V 5 bases, and 15 bases lay outside the gene matches. The germline V gene encodes CDR1 MNHEY and CDR2 SMNVEV (reference sequence). The CDR3 contains 18 residues. The CDR3 reads CASSIRAPVLAGTDTQYF. CDR3 DNA: TGTGCCAGCAGTATCCGGGCCCCCGTCCTAGCGGGCACAGATACGCAGTATTTT.

V is TRBV18 and J is TRBJ2-1; no clear D gene. In germline, CDR1 is KGHSH, CDR2 LQKENI. V lost 3 bases, J lost 7 bases, and 10 bases lay in between. CDR3 length: 13 amino acids. CDR3 nucleotides: TGTGCCAGCTCACCTAATGAAGGGAATGAGCAGTTCTTC. Translating gives CASSPNEGNEQFF. Filled out from reference TRBV18 and TRBJ2-1, the complete variable domain reads NAGVMQNPRHLVRRRGQEARLRCSPMKGHSHVYWYRQLPEEGLKFMVYLQKENIIDESGMPKERFSAEFPKEGPSILRIQQVVRGDSAAYFCASSPNEGNEQFFGPGTRLTVL.

This clone was seen a few times. Other DNA sequences in this sample translate to the same CDR3. The chain combines TRBV9 with TRBJ2-6; no definite D call. Germline V gives CDR1 SGDLS, CDR2 YYNGEE. The CDR3 length is 12 residues. V was shortened by 4 bases and J by 1 base, with 0 bases between the two germline ends. CDR3 protein: CASSSGANVLTF. DNA for the CDR3: TGTGCCAGCAGCTCTGGGGCCAACGTCCTGACTTTC.

The chain combines TRBV5-4 with TRBJ2-1; D is uncertain. Germline assignment: CDR1 SGHNT and CDR2 YYREEE (reference sequence). CDR3 length: 14 amino acids. V lost 2 bases, J lost 5 bases, and 11 bases lay in between. The CDR3, as DNA: TGTGCCAGCAGCTTCTGGTCTCCCGACAATGAGCAGTTCTTC. Protein: CASSFWSPDNEQFF.

The chain employs TRBV27 and TRBJ2-1; no clear D gene. V was shortened by 3 bases and J by 3 bases, with 9 bases between the two germline ends. This CDR3 region has 14 residues. The germline CDR1 and CDR2 sequences are MNHEY and SMNVEV (reference sequence). CDR3 in DNA: TGTGCCAGCAGTTTGACGGTATACTACAATGAGCAGTTCTTC. Protein product: CASSLTVYYNEQFF.

The gene calls are TRBV7-9 and TRBJ2-6; 8 nucleotides agree with TRBD1. CDR1 SEHNR and CDR2 FQNEAQ come from the germline V gene (reference sequence). J lost 0 bases, V lost 3 bases, and 7 bases had no gene match. The CDR3 spans 18 residues. The CDR3 coding sequence is TGTGCCAGCAGCTTGTACCAGGACAGGGTCTCTGGGGCCAACGTCCTGACTTTC. Its protein product is CASSLYQDRVSGANVLTF.

This clone occurred once. The gene calls are TRBV27 and TRBJ1-4, with TRBD1 as a possible D gene (5 bases). Germline lookup yields CDR1 MNHEY and CDR2 SMNVEV (reference sequence). V lost 6 bases and J lost 1, with 27 bases in between. The CDR3 contains 20 residues. The CDR3 region is CASSYLRKGLSTITNEKLFF. The CDR3, as DNA: TGTGCCAGCAGCTACCTTCGGAAGGGGCTCTCTACTATAACTAATGAAAAACTGTTTTTT.

V and J are TRBV7-8 and TRBJ2-7, with TRBD2 identical over 7 bases. CDR3 length equals 15 residues. Germline V gives CDR1 SGHVS, CDR2 FQNEAQ. Trimming took 3 bases from V and 0 from J; bases not matched to a gene: 5. The CDR3 DNA sequence: TGTGCCAGCAGCTTTAGGGGCGGGAGCTCCTACGAGCAGTACTTC. This encodes CASSFRGGSSYEQYF.

V gene TRBV28 combines with J gene TRBJ2-1, with D uncertain. Germline assignment: CDR1 MDHEN and CDR2 SYDVKM. Trimming took off 7 bases at V and 9 bases at J, with 16 bases between the two ends. This CDR3 has 13 amino acids. The CDR3 loop is CASTRWGIGEQFF. The CDR3 DNA is TGTGCCAGCACCCGATGGGGAATTGGTGAGCAGTTCTTC.

V is TRBV10-3 and J is TRBJ1-1, with 7 positions matching TRBD1. The V segment lost 6 bases and the J segment 2 bases; nucleotides outside the gene matches: 9. Looked up from germline, CDR1 is ENHRY and CDR2 is SYGVKD. The CDR3 is made up of 15 amino acids. CDR3 residues: CAISDRQGINTEAFF. DNA of the CDR3: TGTGCCATCAGCGATAGACAGGGTATCAACACTGAAGCTTTCTTT.

The chain joins TRBV10-3 to TRBJ2-7, with D possibly being TRBD2 (6 bases). V gave up 4 bases and J gave up 7 bases, with 17 bases separating them. This CDR3 contains 14 residues. Per the germline V gene, CDR1 is ENHRY and CDR2 is SYGVKD. CDR3 bases: TGTGCCATCAGTGTTACCGGGAGTAGGGGAGAGCAGTACTTC. Amino acid sequence: CAISVTGSRGEQYF.

This clone showed up just once. The chain couples TRBV28 to TRBJ1-4, with no clear D. This CDR3 contains 13 residues. Per the germline V gene, CDR1 is MDHEN and CDR2 is SYDVKM. V lost 9 bases and J lost 4, with 12 bases in between. In DNA form, the CDR3 reads TGTGCCAGTTACTCGGACGATAATGAAAAACTGTTTTTT. Protein: CASYSDDNEKLFF.

V usage is TRBV23-1 and J usage is TRBJ2-7; the D gene is possibly TRBD1 (6 bases). TRBV23-1 is filed as an ORF, its function uncertain. CDR3 length equals 17 residues. V lost 1 base and J lost 1, with 17 bases in between. The DNA of the CDR3 is TGCGCCAGCAGTCAATTAAACCCGCCAGGACAGTCCTACGAGCAGTACTTC. It yields the protein CASSQLNPPGQSYEQYF.

As concerns this clone: Since a far larger clone is one base different, this is likely a read error. The chain employs TRBV6-5 and TRBJ2-7; TRBD1 matches 11 bases. V was pared by 6 bases and J by 3 bases, with 4 bases of the junction left unmatched. The CDR3 spans 14 residues. CDR1 is MNHEY and CDR2 is SVGAGI in the germline V gene. The chain's CDR3 is CASRPGTGGYEQYF. The CDR3 DNA reads as TGTGCCAGCAGGCCCGGGACAGGGGGCTACGAGCAGTACTTC.

This chain connects TRBV7-8 to TRBJ2-7; D is undetermined. V was trimmed by 2 bases and J by 7 bases, leaving 9 bases between them. Germline lookup yields CDR1 SGHVS and CDR2 FQNEAQ. The CDR3 contains 12 residues. This CDR3 is CASSLILAEQYF. The DNA for the CDR3 is TGTGCCAGCAGCTTAATTTTGGCGGAGCAGTACTTC.

The J gene is TRBJ2-5, the V gene TRBV7-9; 7 positions match TRBD1. Germline lookup yields CDR1 SEHNR and CDR2 FQNEAQ (reference sequence). Germline trimming cut 5 bases from V and 3 bases from J; bases unmatched to any gene: 6. The CDR3 loop spans 14 amino acids. The CDR3 spells CASSAGTAKETQYF. DNA for the CDR3: TGTGCCAGCAGCGCCGGGACAGCAAAAGAGACCCAGTACTTC.

This sequence joins TRBV5-4 and TRBJ2-7; 8 bases line up with TRBD2. The V segment lost 9 bases and the J segment 0 bases; nucleotides outside the gene matches: 8. Per germline, CDR1 SGHNT and CDR2 YYREEE (reference sequence). CDR3 length equals 14 residues. The CDR3 DNA reads TGTGCCACCTCGGGAGGGTACGCCTCCTACGAGCAGTACTTC. Translation gives CATSGGYASYEQYF.

The gene calls are TRBV7-7 and TRBJ2-1; D not certain. V dropped 1 base and J dropped 9 bases, with 7 bases sitting between them. The CDR3 loop spans 12 amino acids. Germline CDR1 SSHAT, CDR2 FNYEAQ (reference sequence). As DNA, the CDR3 is TGTGCCAGCAGCTTAGTGGCGAGTGAGCAGTTCTTC. Protein sequence: CASSLVASEQFF.